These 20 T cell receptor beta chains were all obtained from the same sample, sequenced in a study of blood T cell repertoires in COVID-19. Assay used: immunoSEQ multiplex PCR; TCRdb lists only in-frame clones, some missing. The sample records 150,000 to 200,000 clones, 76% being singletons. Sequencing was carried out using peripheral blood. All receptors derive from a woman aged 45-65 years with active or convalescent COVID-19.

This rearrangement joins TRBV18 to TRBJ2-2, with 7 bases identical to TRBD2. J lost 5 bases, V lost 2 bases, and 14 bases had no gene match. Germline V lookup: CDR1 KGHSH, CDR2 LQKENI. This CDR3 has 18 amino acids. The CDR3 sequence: CASSPRPPGGSWTGELFF. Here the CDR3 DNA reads TGTGCCAGCTCACCAAGACCTCCCGGCGGGAGTTGGACCGGGGAGCTGTTTTTT.

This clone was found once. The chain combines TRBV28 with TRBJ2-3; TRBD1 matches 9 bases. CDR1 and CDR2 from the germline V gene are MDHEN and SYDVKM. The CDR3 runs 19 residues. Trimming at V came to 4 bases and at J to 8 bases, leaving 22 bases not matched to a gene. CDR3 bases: TGTGCCAGCAGTTCCGAACGCCCACCATCCGGGACAGGGTACCGTACGCAGTATTTT. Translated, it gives CASSSERPPSGTGYRTQYF.

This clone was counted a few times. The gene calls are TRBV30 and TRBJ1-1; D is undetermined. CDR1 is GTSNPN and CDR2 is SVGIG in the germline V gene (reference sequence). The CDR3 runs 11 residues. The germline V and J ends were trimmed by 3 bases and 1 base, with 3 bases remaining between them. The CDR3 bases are TGTGCCTGGAGCAAGAACACTGAAGCTTTCTTT. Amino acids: CAWSKNTEAFF.

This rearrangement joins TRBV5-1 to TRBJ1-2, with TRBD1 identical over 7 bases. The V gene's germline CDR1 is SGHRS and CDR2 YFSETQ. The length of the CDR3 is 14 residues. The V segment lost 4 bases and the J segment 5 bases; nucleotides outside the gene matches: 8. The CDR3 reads CASSGGQASYGYTF. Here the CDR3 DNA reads TGCGCCAGCAGCGGCGGACAGGCTTCATATGGCTACACCTTC.

The chain's CDR3 is CASSQNKTGEGLCEKLFF. The CDR3 nucleotides are TGCGCCAGCAGTCAGAATAAGACAGGGGAAGGACTTTGCGAAAAACTGTTTTTT. This chain links TRBV23-1 with TRBJ1-4, with TRBD1 matching 8 bases. TRBV23-1 qualifies as an ORF whose function is uncertain. The CDR3 runs to 18 residues. The V segment lost 3 bases and the J segment 8 bases; nucleotides outside the gene matches: 17.

CDR3 nucleotide sequence: TGTGCCAGTACCCGCCCGGGTAATCAGCCCCAGCATTTT. Translating gives CASTRPGNQPQHF. This chain uses TRBV19 with TRBJ1-5; D is unclear. CDR3 length: 13 residues. V shed 7 bases and J shed 4 bases, with 11 bases lying between them. Germline values: CDR1 LNHDA, CDR2 SQIVND (reference sequence).

CDR3 bases: TGTGCCAGCAGCCGGGACAGGGTCAATGGCTACACCTTC. Amino acids: CASSRDRVNGYTF. This chain joins TRBV7-2 and TRBJ1-2; TRBD1 matches 9 bases. This CDR3 spans 13 amino acids. The V and J ends lost 5 bases and 6 bases, in that order; junction bases with no gene match: 4. Germline CDR1 and CDR2: SGHTA and FQGNSA.

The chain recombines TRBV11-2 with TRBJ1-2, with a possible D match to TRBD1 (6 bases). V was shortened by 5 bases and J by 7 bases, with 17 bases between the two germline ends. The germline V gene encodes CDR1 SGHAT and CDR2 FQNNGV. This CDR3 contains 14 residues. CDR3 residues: CASSRTGSSRGYTF. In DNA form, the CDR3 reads TGTGCCAGCAGCCGAACAGGGTCCTCTCGTGGCTACACCTTC.

CDR3: CASSHRGGGETQYF. The DNA for the CDR3 is TGTGCCAGCAGCCACAGAGGCGGGGGAGAGACCCAGTACTTC. The rearrangement uses TRBV4-2 and TRBJ2-5; TRBD2 matches at 7 bases. The CDR3 is 14 amino acids. Germline assignment: CDR1 LGHNA and CDR2 YNFKEQ. With 3 bases clipped from V and 4 bases from J, the junction kept 5 bases outside the gene matches.

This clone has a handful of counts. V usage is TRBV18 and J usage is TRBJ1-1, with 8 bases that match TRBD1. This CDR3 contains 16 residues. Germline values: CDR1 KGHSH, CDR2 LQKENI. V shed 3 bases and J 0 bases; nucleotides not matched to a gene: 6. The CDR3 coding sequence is TGTGCCAGCTCACCCGGGACAGGAGCTTTGAACACTGAAGCTTTCTTT. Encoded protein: CASSPGTGALNTEAFF.

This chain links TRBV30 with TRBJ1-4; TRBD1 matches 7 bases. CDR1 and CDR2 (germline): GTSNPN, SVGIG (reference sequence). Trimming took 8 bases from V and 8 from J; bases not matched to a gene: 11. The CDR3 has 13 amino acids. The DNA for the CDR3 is TGTGCCGGTGAGGGGGCTGGGAGGGAAAAACTGTTTTTT. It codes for CAGEGAGREKLFF.

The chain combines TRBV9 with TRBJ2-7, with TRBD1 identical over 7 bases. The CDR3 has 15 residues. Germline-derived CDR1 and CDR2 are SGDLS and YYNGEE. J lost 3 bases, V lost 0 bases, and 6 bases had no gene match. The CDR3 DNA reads TGTGCCAGCAGCGTAGGGATAGGGGGCGACTACGAGCAGTACTTC. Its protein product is CASSVGIGGDYEQYF. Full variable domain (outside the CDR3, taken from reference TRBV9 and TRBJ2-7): DSGVTQTPKHLITATGQRVTLRCSPRSGDLSVYWYQQSLDQGLQFLIQYYNGEERAKGNILERFSAQQFPDLHSELNLSSLELGDSALYFCASSVGIGGDYEQYFGPGTRLTVT.

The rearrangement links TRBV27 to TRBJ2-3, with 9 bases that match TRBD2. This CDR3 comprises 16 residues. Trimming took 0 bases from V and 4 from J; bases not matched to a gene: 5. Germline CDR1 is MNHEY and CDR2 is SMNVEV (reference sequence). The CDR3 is CASSLSLGGGADTQYF. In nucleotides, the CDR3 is TGTGCCAGCAGTTTATCCCTAGGCGGGGGGGCAGATACGCAGTATTTT.

In DNA, the CDR3 is TGTGCCAGCAGCTCGTCCGGGACTAGCGGTTACAATGAGCAGTTCTTC. This gives the protein CASSSSGTSGYNEQFF. The rearrangement uses TRBV7-3 and TRBJ2-1; 11 positions match TRBD2. The CDR3 sequence is 16 residues long. V was clipped by 4 bases and J by 4 bases; unmatched bases: 6. The germline gives CDR1 SGHTA, CDR2 FQGTGA.

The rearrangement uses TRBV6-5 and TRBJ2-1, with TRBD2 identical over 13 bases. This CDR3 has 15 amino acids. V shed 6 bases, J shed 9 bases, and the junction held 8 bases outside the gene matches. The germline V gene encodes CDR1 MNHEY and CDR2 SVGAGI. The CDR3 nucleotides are TGTGCCAGCAGGGATCGACTAGCGGGAGGAGGTGAGCAGTTCTTC. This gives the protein CASRDRLAGGGEQFF.

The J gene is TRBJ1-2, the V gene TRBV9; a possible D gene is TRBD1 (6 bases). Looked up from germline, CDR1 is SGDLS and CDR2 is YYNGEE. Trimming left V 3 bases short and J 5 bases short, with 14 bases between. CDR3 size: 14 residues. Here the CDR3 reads CASSAQPGVYGYTF. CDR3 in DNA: TGTGCCAGCAGCGCTCAACCAGGGGTTTATGGCTACACCTTC.

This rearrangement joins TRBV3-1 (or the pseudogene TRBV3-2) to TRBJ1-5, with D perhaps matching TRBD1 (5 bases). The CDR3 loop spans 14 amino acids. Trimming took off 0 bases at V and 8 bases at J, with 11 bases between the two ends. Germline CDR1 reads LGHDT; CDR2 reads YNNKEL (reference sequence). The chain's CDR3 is CASSQDRWGEPQHF. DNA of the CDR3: TGTGCCAGCAGCCAAGATAGGTGGGGGGAGCCCCAGCATTTT.

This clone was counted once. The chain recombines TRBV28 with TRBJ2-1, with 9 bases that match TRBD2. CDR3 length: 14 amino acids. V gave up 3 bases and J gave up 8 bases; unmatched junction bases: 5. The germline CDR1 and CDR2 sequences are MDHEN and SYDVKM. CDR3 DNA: TGTGCCAGCAGTTTTAGCGGGAGTTGGGATGAGCAGTTCTTC. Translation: CASSFSGSWDEQFF.

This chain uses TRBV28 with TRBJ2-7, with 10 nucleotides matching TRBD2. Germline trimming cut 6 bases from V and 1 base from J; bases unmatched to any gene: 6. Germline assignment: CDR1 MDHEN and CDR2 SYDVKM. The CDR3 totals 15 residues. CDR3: CASSAASGGSYEQYF. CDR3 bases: TGTGCCAGCAGCGCTGCTAGCGGGGGTTCCTACGAGCAGTACTTC.

In nucleotides, the CDR3 is TGTGCCAGCTCACCAGCGGCGGGCCAAGAGACCCAGTACTTC. It is translated as CASSPAAGQETQYF. The chain employs TRBV18 and TRBJ2-5, with D tentatively TRBD2 (5 bases). CDR3 length: 14 amino acids. Trimming removed 2 bases at V and 1 base at J, with 8 bases between. Germline lookup yields CDR1 KGHSH and CDR2 LQKENI.